This T cell receptor (beta chain) originates from a study of identical twins' blood T cells. V lost 5 bases to trimming and J lost 6 bases, with 10 bases between them. Germline CDR1 reads SGHAT; CDR2 reads FQNNGV. The CDR3 extends over 12 amino acids. Each TCR cDNA library carried sample-specific barcodes on both ends. TCRdb itself ran the 5' RACE reads through MiXCR, one entry per CDR3 protein. The sample lists 300,000 to 400,000 distinct CDR3 sequences, over 25% seen once, with about 6% in the top ten. Sequencing input: PBMCs. The source of this sequence is a woman aged 18-49 years in good health. The chain joins TRBV11-2 to TRBJ1-1; no clear D gene. CDR3 in amino acids: CASSPPVPEAFF. The CDR3 DNA is TGTGCCAGCAGCCCACCCGTACCTGAAGCTTTCTTT.